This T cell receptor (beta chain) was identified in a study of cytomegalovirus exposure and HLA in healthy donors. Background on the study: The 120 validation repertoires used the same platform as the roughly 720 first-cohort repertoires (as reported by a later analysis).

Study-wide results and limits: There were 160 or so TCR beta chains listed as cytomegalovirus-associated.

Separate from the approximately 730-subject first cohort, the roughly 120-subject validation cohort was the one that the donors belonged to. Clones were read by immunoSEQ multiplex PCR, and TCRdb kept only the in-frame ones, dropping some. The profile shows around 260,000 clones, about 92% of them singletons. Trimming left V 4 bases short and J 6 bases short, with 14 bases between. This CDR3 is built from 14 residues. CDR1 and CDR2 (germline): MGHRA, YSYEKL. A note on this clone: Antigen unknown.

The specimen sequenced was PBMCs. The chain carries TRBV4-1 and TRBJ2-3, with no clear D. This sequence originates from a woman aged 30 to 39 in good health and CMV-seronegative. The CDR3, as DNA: TGCGCCAGCAGCCCCGGAGTGGTTGCCGATACGCAGTATTTT. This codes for CASSPGVVADTQYF.